This TCR beta chain emerged from a study of T cells in Graves' hyperthyroidism and ophthalmopathy. Study observations and caveats: The model's output predicted ophthalmopathy at a median of about 6.5 months prior to onset. Most thyroid clonotypes expanded above 0.001 were also detected in blood. Separation of ophthalmopathy from stable hyperthyroidism was achieved by a 13 V-J model.

Between the trimmed V and J ends, which lost 0 bases and 5 bases, there was a span of 7 bases. This CDR3 contains 14 residues. The germline CDR1 and CDR2 sequences are LNHNV and YYDKDF (reference sequence). This clonotype came up many times. Its specificity is unknown. Authors of the study amplified TCR beta CDR3 regions from RNA transcripts. The primer set for the first-round RT-PCR of the TCR CDR3 was HTBI. One entry per CDR3 protein, called by TCRdb with MiXCR from the multiplex PCR reads. In the table there are about 400,000 distinct CDR3 sequences, under 15% of which are singletons. Patients having uncontrolled infection, another autoimmune disease, pregnancy or lactation were not included.

The material sequenced was blood. The clonotype originates from a woman aged 25-40 years with Graves' hyperthyroidism. The chain combines TRBV15 with TRBJ1-4; the D is unclear. DNA of the CDR3: TGTGCCACCAGCAGAGATTACGGGAATGAAAAACTGTTTTTT. Its protein product is CATSRDYGNEKLFF.